This is a list of T cell receptor beta chains from one sample in a study of shared clonotypes between healthy human individuals. Here immunoSEQ multiplex PCR was the method, and the copy in TCRdb shows in-frame clones only, minus some. The sample yields more than 2,000,000 clones, 80% to 95% seen once. Sequenced material: naive CD4+ T cells from PBMCs. Receptors originate from a man between 18 and 29 years old in good health. Some clones in this sample may be carry-over from other donors' samples. CDR3s include the opening cysteine and the closing phenylalanine or tryptophan. A D gene is named only where the DNA matches it firmly. Part of the rows lack a size; the others show once, few, many or a class for expanded clones.

V	J	size	D	CDR3	DNA
TRBV28	TRBJ2-1	-	-	CASREADNEQFF	TGTGCCAGCAGGGAGGCGGACAATGAGCAGTTCTTC
TRBV19	TRBJ2-3	-	-	CASNIRQSAQYF	TGTGCCAGTAATATTAGACAGAGCGCGCAGTATTTT
TRBV2	TRBJ1-5	-	-	CARWNRGTPNQPQHF	TGTGCCAGGTGGAACCGCGGGACACCGAATCAGCCCCAGCATTTT
TRBV11-3	TRBJ2-7	-	TRBD2	CASRLTWGRVKREGEQYF	TGTGCCAGCAGATTGACCTGGGGAAGGGTGAAGCGGGAGGGCGAGCAGTACTTC
TRBV18	TRBJ2-2	-	-	CASSGGGQIGELFF	TGTGCCAGCTCAGGAGGTGGGCAGATCGGGGAGCTGTTTTTT
TRBV5-8	TRBJ1-5	-	-	CASSRRQSHQPQHF	TGTGCCAGCAGTCGTAGACAGTCCCATCAGCCCCAGCATTTT
TRBV7-8	TRBJ2-7	-	-	CASSPRTVSYEQYF	TGTGCCAGCAGCCCTAGGACAGTCTCCTACGAGCAGTACTTC
TRBV9	TRBJ2-1	-	-	CASSAQIAVYNEQFF	TGTGCCAGCAGCGCCCAAATAGCGGTCTACAATGAGCAGTTCTTC
TRBV18	TRBJ2-1	-	-	CASSPRVHVGNNEQFF	TGTGCCAGCTCACCACGGGTTCACGTGGGCAACAATGAGCAGTTCTTC
TRBV21-1	TRBJ2-3	-	-	CASSRGRGMDTQYF	TGTGCCAGCAGCAGGGGCAGGGGGATGGATACGCAGTATTTT
TRBV5-1	TRBJ2-7	-	-	CASSLGSRIPYEQYF	TGCGCCAGCAGCTTGGGCTCGAGAATCCCCTACGAGCAGTACTTC
TRBV18	TRBJ1-2	-	-	CASSPFPGNYGYTF	TGTGCCAGCTCACCATTTCCCGGAAACTATGGCTACACCTTC
TRBV5-1	TRBJ2-2	once	TRBD2	CASMGAGSTGELFF	TGCGCCAGCATGGGAGCGGGGAGCACCGGGGAGCTGTTTTTT
TRBV15	TRBJ1-3	-	-	CATSRDTFSEYLSLGGNTIYF	TGTGCCACCAGCAGAGATACGTTCTCAGAGTATCTATCGCTCGGAGGAAACACCATATATTTT
TRBV28	TRBJ2-1	-	TRBD2	CASSQLAGGSYNEQFF	TGTGCCAGCAGCCAGCTAGCGGGAGGTTCCTACAATGAGCAGTTCTTC
TRBV25-1	TRBJ2-3	-	-	CASSPLGYFTDTQYF	TGTGCCAGCAGCCCACTTGGTTATTTCACAGATACGCAGTATTTT
TRBV19	TRBJ2-7	once	-	CASSVRGSYEQYF	TGTGCCAGTAGTGTTCGGGGCTCCTACGAGCAGTACTTC
TRBV6-5	TRBJ2-7	-	-	CASRLAWSSYEQYF	TGTGCCAGCAGGCTAGCGTGGAGCTCCTACGAGCAGTACTTC
TRBV7-8	TRBJ1-2	-	-	CASSRRAGRGYTF	TGTGCCAGCAGCAGGAGGGCGGGGCGTGGCTACACCTTC
TRBV5-6	TRBJ2-5	once	-	CASSLAQETQYF	TGTGCCAGCAGCTTGGCTCAAGAGACCCAGTACTTC
TRBV4-3	TRBJ1-2	-	TRBD1	CASSQEGGWGYTF	TGCGCCAGCAGCCAAGAAGGGGGCTGGGGCTACACCTTC
TRBV4-1	TRBJ1-3	-	-	CASRQDSTGPTSGNTIYF	TGCGCCAGCAGGCAAGACTCTACAGGGCCGACTTCAGGAAACACCATATATTTT
TRBV11-3	TRBJ2-1	-	TRBD1	CASSLGTGKGYNEQFF	TGTGCCAGCAGCTTAGGGACAGGGAAAGGGTACAATGAGCAGTTCTTC
TRBV19	TRBJ1-4	-	-	CASSELPGMGEKLFF	TGTGCCAGTAGTGAGCTGCCGGGGATGGGAGAAAAACTGTTTTTT
TRBV5-1	TRBJ2-7	-	-	CASSLPGPSATHEQYF	TGCGCCAGCAGCTTACCCGGACCTAGCGCCACCCACGAGCAGTACTTC
TRBV9	TRBJ1-2	-	-	CASSHNYGYTF	TGTGCCAGCAGCCACAACTATGGCTACACCTTC
TRBV18	TRBJ2-3	once	-	CASSPSVTGTQYF	TGTGCCAGCTCCCCCAGTGTGACGGGTACGCAGTATTTT
TRBV19	TRBJ2-7	-	TRBD2	CASSKITGGPNEQYF	TGTGCCAGTAGTAAAATTACGGGAGGGCCTAACGAGCAGTACTTC
TRBV4-3	TRBJ2-3	-	TRBD2	CASSQDGGSGSSDTQYF	TGCGCCAGCAGCCAAGATGGTGGTAGCGGGAGTTCAGATACGCAGTATTTT
TRBV30	TRBJ2-5	-	-	CAWSAPPWRQYF	TGTGCCTGGAGTGCCCCTCCATGGCGCCAGTACTTC
TRBV7-3	TRBJ2-2	-	TRBD1	CASSSGQAGLTGELFF	TGTGCCAGCAGCTCCGGACAGGCAGGGTTAACCGGGGAGCTGTTTTTT
TRBV28	TRBJ1-1	-	TRBD1	CASSLLVRGLTEAFF	TGTGCCAGCAGTTTACTAGTCAGGGGGTTGACTGAAGCTTTCTTT
TRBV28	TRBJ1-1	-	-	CASRGRGTEAFF	TGTGCCAGCAGGGGGCGAGGGACTGAAGCTTTCTTT
TRBV27	TRBJ2-5	-	TRBD2	CASSRSGTETQYF	TGTGCCAGCAGTCGGAGCGGGACTGAGACCCAGTACTTC
TRBV7-2	TRBJ1-2	-	-	CASSLAATNYGYTF	TGTGCCAGCAGCTTAGCAGCGACTAACTATGGCTACACCTTC
TRBV7-8	TRBJ2-7	-	TRBD2	CASSSRSTSGRGPEQYF	TGTGCCAGCAGCTCCCGGAGTACTAGCGGGAGAGGTCCCGAGCAGTACTTC
TRBV7-2	TRBJ1-5	-	TRBD1	CASSLVTGSNQPQHF	TGTGCCAGCAGCTTAGTGACAGGGTCGAATCAGCCCCAGCATTTT
TRBV28	TRBJ1-1	-	-	CASSPLSSVSEAFF	TGTGCCAGCAGTCCCCTTAGTTCGGTTTCTGAAGCTTTCTTT
TRBV11-2	TRBJ2-7	-	-	CASSQYRRFFWEGYEQYF	TGTGCCAGCAGCCAATATCGGCGGTTTTTTTGGGAAGGCTACGAGCAGTACTTC
TRBV29-1	TRBJ1-4	-	-	CSVEDLFVGSEKLFF	TGCAGCGTTGAAGATCTCTTCGTGGGGAGTGAAAAACTGTTTTTT
TRBV5-1	TRBJ2-1	-	-	CASSSEDRSGNEQFF	TGCGCCAGCAGCTCTGAGGACAGATCGGGCAATGAGCAGTTCTTC
TRBV7-9	TRBJ1-1	-	-	CASSPDAWGAFF	TGTGCCAGCAGCCCGGACGCCTGGGGAGCTTTCTTT
TRBV7-9	TRBJ1-2	-	-	CASSLGESYGYTF	TGTGCCAGCAGCTTAGGGGAAAGCTATGGCTACACCTTC
TRBV28	TRBJ2-1	-	-	CASSHSPNEQFF	TGTGCCAGCAGCCACTCCCCCAATGAGCAGTTCTTC
TRBV7-3	TRBJ1-1	-	TRBD1	CASSPGQAMNTEAFF	TGTGCCAGCAGCCCGGGACAGGCTATGAACACTGAAGCTTTCTTT